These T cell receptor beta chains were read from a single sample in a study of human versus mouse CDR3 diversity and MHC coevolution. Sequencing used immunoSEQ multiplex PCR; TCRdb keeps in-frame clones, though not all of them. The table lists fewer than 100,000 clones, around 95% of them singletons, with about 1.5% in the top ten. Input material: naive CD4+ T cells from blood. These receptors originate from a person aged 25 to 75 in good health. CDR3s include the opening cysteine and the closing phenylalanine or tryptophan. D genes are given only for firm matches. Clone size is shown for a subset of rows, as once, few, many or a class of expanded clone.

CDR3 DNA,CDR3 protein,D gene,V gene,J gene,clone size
TGTGCCAGCAGTGCCCGGACAGCCTACGAGCAGTACTTC,CASSARTAYEQYF,NA,TRBV6-1,TRBJ2-7,NA
TGCAGTGGGGGCGTCAATGAGCAGTTCTTC,CSGGVNEQFF,NA,TRBV20-1,TRBJ2-1,NA
TGTGCCAGCTCACCACGGACAGGTGGTCCGAACACCGGGGAGCTGTTTTTT,CASSPRTGGPNTGELFF,TRBD1,TRBV18,TRBJ2-2,NA
TGTGCCAGCACGGTAAGGGTGGGGACTAGGGCGGCCGGGGAGCTGTTTTTT,CASTVRVGTRAAGELFF,TRBD2,TRBV27,TRBJ2-2,NA
TGTGCCAGCAGCCCCGGGGGCGGGAGGGATGATACGCAGTATTTT,CASSPGGGRDDTQYF,TRBD2,TRBV7-3,TRBJ2-3,NA
TGTGCCAGCAGCAGGACCGGGACACAGGGGCAGCCCCAGCATTTT,CASSRTGTQGQPQHF,TRBD1,TRBV2,TRBJ1-5,NA
TGTGCCAGCAGTGAATCCCACACCCCGAACACTGAAGCTTTCTTT,CASSESHTPNTEAFF,NA,TRBV2,TRBJ1-1,NA
TGTGCCAGCAGTTATAGCGGGAGCTCCTACGAGCAGTACTTC,CASSYSGSSYEQYF,TRBD2,TRBV6-6,TRBJ2-7,NA
TGTGCCAGTAGTATAGAGTTGAGCGGGAGGGCCAAGGATGAGCAGTTCTTC,CASSIELSGRAKDEQFF,TRBD2,TRBV19,TRBJ2-1,NA
TGTGCCAGCAGAGCAGGGGGTCGGGACACTGAAGCTTTCTTT,CASRAGGRDTEAFF,TRBD1,TRBV2,TRBJ1-1,NA
TGTGCCAGCAGTTCCCAGGGGGGACTAGCGGAGTGGAGCTCCTACAATGAGCAGTTCTTC,CASSSQGGLAEWSSYNEQFF,NA,TRBV21-1,TRBJ2-1,NA
TGTGCCTGGAGTGTACTAGACAGGCCTTGGGGCTACACCTTC,CAWSVLDRPWGYTF,NA,TRBV30,TRBJ1-2,NA
TGTGCCTGGGACAGGAGCTCTGGAAACACCATATATTTT,CAWDRSSGNTIYF,NA,TRBV30,TRBJ1-3,NA
TGTGCCAGCAGCACCTCTCTCGGGGGGGCTCCCGGGGAGCTGTTTTTT,CASSTSLGGAPGELFF,TRBD2,TRBV7-3,TRBJ2-2,once
TGCGCCAGCAGCTTGTCCCCAGGGGGCACCTACGAGCAGTACTTC,CASSLSPGGTYEQYF,TRBD1,TRBV5-1,TRBJ2-7,NA
TGCGCCACCTCGCCACAGGGCGCGGGAAACACCATATATTTT,CATSPQGAGNTIYF,NA,TRBV5-1,TRBJ1-3,NA
TGTGCCAGCAGCGTAGGGCGGGCCCCCTCAGGAGATACGCAGTATTTT,CASSVGRAPSGDTQYF,NA,TRBV9,TRBJ2-3,NA
TGTGCCAGCAGTCCCCGAGCGGGGGGGCTTGAGCAGTACTTC,CASSPRAGGLEQYF,TRBD2,TRBV27,TRBJ2-7,NA
TGTGCCAGCAGCGTTAGCGGAACTACCTACAATGAGCAGTTCTTC,CASSVSGTTYNEQFF,NA,TRBV9,TRBJ2-1,NA
TGTGCTAGCAGCTTAGTGGCTCACACCGGGGAGCTGTTTTTT,CASSLVAHTGELFF,NA,TRBV7-7,TRBJ2-2,NA
TGCGCCAGCAGCTTGGGGGGGGTGGGAAGCTACTACGAGCAGTACTTC,CASSLGGVGSYYEQYF,NA,TRBV5-1,TRBJ2-7,NA
TGCGCCAGCAGCCCGGACAGGCGCATGAACACTGAAGCTTTCTTT,CASSPDRRMNTEAFF,TRBD1,TRBV5-1,TRBJ1-1,NA
TGTGCCAGCAGCCCTCTAGCGGGGGGGTTAACAGATACGCAGTATTTT,CASSPLAGGLTDTQYF,TRBD2,TRBV6-4,TRBJ2-3,NA
TGTGCCAGAATCAAAGGGGGCGACTCCTACGAGCAGTACTTC,CARIKGGDSYEQYF,TRBD1,TRBV6-5,TRBJ2-7,NA
TGTGCCAGCAGCGTGGTCCTAACCAATGAGCAGTTCTTC,CASSVVLTNEQFF,NA,TRBV9,TRBJ2-1,NA
TGTGCCAGCAGTTTATCCAGGGGCAACACTGAAGCTTTCTTT,CASSLSRGNTEAFF,NA,TRBV28,TRBJ1-1,NA
TGTGCCAGCAGCTCCTCCGGGACAGGGGCCCTTAACACCGGGGAGCTGTTTTTT,CASSSSGTGALNTGELFF,TRBD1,TRBV7-3,TRBJ2-2,NA
TGTGCCAGCAGTGAAAGGGGACTGAGGCAAAACGAGCAGTACTTC,CASSERGLRQNEQYF,NA,TRBV6-1,TRBJ2-7,NA
TGTGCCAGCTCACCGGGGGGGTCGAGAGGCTGGGGAACTGAAGCTTTCTTT,CASSPGGSRGWGTEAFF,NA,TRBV18,TRBJ1-1,NA
TGTGCCAGTAGTCCCAACAGGGTACTAGGACTAGCGGGAGCAAGGCACGAGCAGTACTTC,CASSPNRVLGLAGARHEQYF,TRBD2,TRBV19,TRBJ2-7,NA
TGCAGCGCTACGACAGGGATTGGAAACACCATATATTTT,CSATTGIGNTIYF,TRBD1,TRBV29-1,TRBJ1-3,NA
TGTGCCAGCTCACCACCTAATTTGAAGCAGGGGAAAAACATTCAGTACTTC,CASSPPNLKQGKNIQYF,NA,TRBV18,TRBJ2-4,NA
TGTGCCAGCAGTGAAGGGCCTAACTATGGCTACACCTTC,CASSEGPNYGYTF,NA,TRBV2,TRBJ1-2,NA
TGTGCCAGCAGTGACGCCACCGGGACAGGGGTGAACACTGAAGCTTTCTTT,CASSDATGTGVNTEAFF,TRBD1,TRBV6-4,TRBJ1-1,NA
TGTGCCAGCAGTGACTTAATCGGACACACGAACACTGAAGCTTTCTTT,CASSDLIGHTNTEAFF,NA,TRBV6-1,TRBJ1-1,NA
TGTGCCTGGAGTGCGAGGGAAGGTCAGCCCCAGCATTTT,CAWSAREGQPQHF,NA,TRBV30,TRBJ1-5,NA
TGTGCCAGCAGCGCCCAGGGTGAGATCCCGCCAGCTTTCTTT,CASSAQGEIPPAFF,NA,TRBV9,TRBJ1-1,NA
TGTGCCAGCAGCGTGGCAGACAGGGGGCTATTTGGGGAGCAGTACTTC,CASSVADRGLFGEQYF,TRBD1,TRBV9,TRBJ2-7,NA
TGTGCCAGCAGTTACCGGGACAGCTACTATGGCTACACCTTC,CASSYRDSYYGYTF,TRBD1,TRBV6-5,TRBJ1-2,NA
TGTGCCAGCAGCCGAACAGAGAATGAGCAGTTCTTC,CASSRTENEQFF,NA,TRBV5-4,TRBJ2-1,NA
TGTGCCAGCAGCGTAGATATAGCGGGAGGGAATGAAAAACTGTTTTTT,CASSVDIAGGNEKLFF,NA,TRBV9,TRBJ1-4,NA
TGCGCCAGCAGTTACCCGACAGGAGTAAACACCGGGGAGCTGTTTTTT,CASSYPTGVNTGELFF,NA,TRBV6-5,TRBJ2-2,NA
TGTGCCAGTAGTGGGTCCGGGACTAGCGGGGGGAGAGATACGCAGTATTTT,CASSGSGTSGGRDTQYF,TRBD2,TRBV19,TRBJ2-3,NA
TGTGCCACCAGCAGAGATCGGGACAGGGGGCGCGAGCAGTACTTC,CATSRDRDRGREQYF,TRBD1,TRBV15,TRBJ2-7,NA
TGTGCCAGCAGTCATCCGGGACTTCGTACCTACGAGCAGTACTTC,CASSHPGLRTYEQYF,NA,TRBV6-5,TRBJ2-7,NA
TGTGCCAGCAGCTTAGGGGGCGGGGGCTCCTACGAGCAGTACTTC,CASSLGGGGSYEQYF,TRBD2,TRBV7-2,TRBJ2-7,NA